This T cell receptor (beta chain) was obtained from a study of T cells after yellow fever vaccination. MiXCR, run by TCRdb on the 5' RACE reads, gives a single entry per CDR3 protein. The table has about 340,000 distinct CDR3 sequences, 8.5% to 10% seen once; the top ten hold more than 15%. V was pared by 3 bases and J by 10 bases, with 19 bases of the junction left unmatched. The V gene's germline CDR1 is LGHDT and CDR2 YNNKEL (reference sequence). This CDR3 has 18 amino acids. This clonotype was detected a few times. Sequencing was performed on PBMCs, taken on the day of the first yellow fever vaccination. This sequence was found in a man aged 18 to 29 who received the YFV17D yellow fever vaccine. The genes are TRBV3-1 and TRBJ2-5, with 11 bases fitting TRBD2. CDR3 in amino acids: CASSHLPLAGGPLGDQYF. The CDR3 bases are TGTGCCAGCAGCCACCTCCCCCTAGCGGGGGGACCATTGGGTGACCAGTACTTC.